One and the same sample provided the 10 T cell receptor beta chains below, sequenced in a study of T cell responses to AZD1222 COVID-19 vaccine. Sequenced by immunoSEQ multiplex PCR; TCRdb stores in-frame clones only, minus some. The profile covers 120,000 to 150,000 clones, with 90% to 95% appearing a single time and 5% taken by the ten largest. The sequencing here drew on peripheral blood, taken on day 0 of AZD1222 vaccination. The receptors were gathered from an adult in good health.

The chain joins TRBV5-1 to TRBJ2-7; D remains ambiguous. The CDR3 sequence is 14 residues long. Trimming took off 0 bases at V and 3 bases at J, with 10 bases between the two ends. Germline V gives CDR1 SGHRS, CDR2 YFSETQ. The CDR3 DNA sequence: TGCGCCAGCAGCTTGGACACCCCCCTCTACGAGCAGTACTTC. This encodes CASSLDTPLYEQYF. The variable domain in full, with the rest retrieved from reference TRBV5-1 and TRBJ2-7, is KAGVTQTPRYLIKTRGQQVTLSCSPISGHRSVSWYQQTPGQGLQFLFEYFSETQRNKGNFPGRFSGRQFSNSRSEMNVSTLELGDSALYLCASSLDTPLYEQYFGPGTRLTVT.

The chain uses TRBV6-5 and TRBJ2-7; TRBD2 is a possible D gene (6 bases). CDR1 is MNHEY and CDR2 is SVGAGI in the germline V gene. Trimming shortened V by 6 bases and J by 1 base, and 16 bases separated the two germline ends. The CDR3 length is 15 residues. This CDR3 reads CASRKYSGPSYEQYF. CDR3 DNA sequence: TGTGCCAGCAGAAAATATAGCGGTCCTTCCTACGAGCAGTACTTC.

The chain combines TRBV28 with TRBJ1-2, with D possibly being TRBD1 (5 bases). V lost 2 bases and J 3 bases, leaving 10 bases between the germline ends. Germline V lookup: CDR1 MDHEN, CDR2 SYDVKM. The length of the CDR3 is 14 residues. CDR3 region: CASSLMTVYYGYTF. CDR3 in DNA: TGTGCCAGCAGTTTAATGACAGTCTACTATGGCTACACCTTC.

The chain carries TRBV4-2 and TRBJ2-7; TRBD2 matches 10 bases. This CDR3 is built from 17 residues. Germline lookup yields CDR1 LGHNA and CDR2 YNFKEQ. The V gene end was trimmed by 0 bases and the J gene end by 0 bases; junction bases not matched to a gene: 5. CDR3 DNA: TGTGCCAGCAGCCAAGAGGTAGCGGGAGGCTACTCCTACGAGCAGTACTTC. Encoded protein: CASSQEVAGGYSYEQYF.

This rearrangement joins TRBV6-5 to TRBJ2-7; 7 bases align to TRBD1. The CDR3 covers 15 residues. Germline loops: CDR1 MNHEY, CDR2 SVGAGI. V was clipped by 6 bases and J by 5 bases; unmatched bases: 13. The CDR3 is CASSSPERGGNEQYF. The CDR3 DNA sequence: TGTGCCAGCAGCTCCCCGGAGAGAGGGGGCAACGAGCAGTACTTC.

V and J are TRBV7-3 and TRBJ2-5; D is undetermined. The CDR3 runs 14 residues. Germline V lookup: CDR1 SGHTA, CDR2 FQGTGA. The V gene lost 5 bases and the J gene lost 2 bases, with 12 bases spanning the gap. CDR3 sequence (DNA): TGTGCCAGCAGCCTGACCCCCGCACAAGAGACCCAGTACTTC. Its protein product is CASSLTPAQETQYF. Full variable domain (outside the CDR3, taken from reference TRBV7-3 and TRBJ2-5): GAGVSQTPSNKVTEKGKYVELRCDPISGHTALYWYRQSLGQGPEFLIYFQGTGAADDSGLPNDRFFAVRPEGSVSTLKIQRTERGDSAVYLCASSLTPAQETQYFGPGTRLLVL.

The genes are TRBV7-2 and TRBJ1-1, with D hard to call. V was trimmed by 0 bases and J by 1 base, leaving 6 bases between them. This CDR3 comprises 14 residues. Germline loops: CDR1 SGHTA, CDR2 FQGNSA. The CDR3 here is CASSLATGNTEAFF. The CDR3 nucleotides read TGTGCCAGCAGCTTAGCTACGGGGAACACTGAAGCTTTCTTT.

CDR3 sequence: CASAKVQGGGTEAFF. The CDR3 DNA follows: TGTGCCAGCGCCAAGGTGCAGGGGGGGGGCACTGAAGCTTTCTTT. The chain has TRBV6-5 and TRBJ1-1; 7 nucleotides align to TRBD1. V gave up 8 bases and J gave up 4 bases; unmatched junction bases: 13. CDR3 length: 15 residues. Germline-derived CDR1 and CDR2 are MNHEY and SVGAGI.

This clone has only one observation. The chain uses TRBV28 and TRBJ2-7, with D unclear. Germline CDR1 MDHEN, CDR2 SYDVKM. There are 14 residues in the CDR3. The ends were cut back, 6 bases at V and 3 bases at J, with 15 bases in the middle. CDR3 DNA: TGTGCCAGCAGCCGACGGCAGATGGGCTACGAGCAGTACTTC. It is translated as CASSRRQMGYEQYF.

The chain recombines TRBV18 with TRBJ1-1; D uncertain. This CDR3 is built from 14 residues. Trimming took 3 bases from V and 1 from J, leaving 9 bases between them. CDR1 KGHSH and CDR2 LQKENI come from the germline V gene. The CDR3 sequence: CASSPSSPNTEAFF. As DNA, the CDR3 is TGTGCCAGCTCACCTTCGTCACCGAACACTGAAGCTTTCTTT.